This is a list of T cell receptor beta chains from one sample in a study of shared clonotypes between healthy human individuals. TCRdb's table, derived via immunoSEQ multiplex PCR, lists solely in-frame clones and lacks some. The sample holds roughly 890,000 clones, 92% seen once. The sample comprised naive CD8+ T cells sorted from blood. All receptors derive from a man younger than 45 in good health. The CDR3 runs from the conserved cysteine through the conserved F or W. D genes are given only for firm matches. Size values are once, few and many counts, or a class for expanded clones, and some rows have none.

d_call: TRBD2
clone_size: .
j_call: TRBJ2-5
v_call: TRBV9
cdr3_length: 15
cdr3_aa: CASSVGLAGWETQYF
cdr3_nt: TGTGCCAGCAGCGTAGGGCTAGCGGGATGGGAGACCCAGTACTTC

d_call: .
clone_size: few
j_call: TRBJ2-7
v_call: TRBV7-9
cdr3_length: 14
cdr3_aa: CASSLEGGPYEQYF
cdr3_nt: TGTGCCAGCAGCTTAGAAGGGGGGCCCTACGAGCAGTACTTC

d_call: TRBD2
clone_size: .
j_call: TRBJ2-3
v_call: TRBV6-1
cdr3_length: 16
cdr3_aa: CASSELAGGSTDTQYF
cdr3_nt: TGTGCCAGCAGTGAGCTAGCGGGGGGTAGCACAGATACGCAGTATTTT

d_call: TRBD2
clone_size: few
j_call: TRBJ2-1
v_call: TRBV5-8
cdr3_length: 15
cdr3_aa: CASSLIQRELNEQFF
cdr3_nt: TGTGCCAGCAGCTTGATACAGCGGGAGTTGAATGAGCAGTTCTTC

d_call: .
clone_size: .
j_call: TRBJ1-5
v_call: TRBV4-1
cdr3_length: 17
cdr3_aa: CASSQEFDTTTNQPQHF
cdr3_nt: TGCGCCAGCAGCCAAGAGTTTGACACAACCACCAATCAGCCCCAGCATTTT

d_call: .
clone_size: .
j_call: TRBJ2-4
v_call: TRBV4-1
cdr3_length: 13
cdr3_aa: CASSPGLKNIQYF
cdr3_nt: TGCGCCAGCAGCCCGGGACTGAAAAACATTCAGTACTTC

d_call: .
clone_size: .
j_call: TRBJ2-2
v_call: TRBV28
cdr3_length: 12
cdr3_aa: CASNGGNGELFF
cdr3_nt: TGTGCCAGCAATGGGGGTAACGGGGAGCTGTTTTTT

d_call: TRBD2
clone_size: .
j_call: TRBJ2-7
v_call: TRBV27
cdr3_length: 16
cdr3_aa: CASSLSRGLVPYEQYF
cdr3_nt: TGTGCCAGCAGTTTATCGCGGGGACTAGTTCCCTACGAGCAGTACTTC

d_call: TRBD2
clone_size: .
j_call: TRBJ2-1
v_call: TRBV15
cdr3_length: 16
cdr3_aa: CATSRILAGGLNEQFF
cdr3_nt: TGTGCCACCAGCAGGATCCTAGCGGGAGGATTAAATGAGCAGTTCTTC

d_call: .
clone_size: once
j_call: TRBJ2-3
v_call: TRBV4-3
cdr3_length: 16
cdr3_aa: CASSQAAVVGTDTQYF
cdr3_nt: TGCGCCAGCAGCCAAGCCGCGGTAGTTGGCACAGATACGCAGTATTTT

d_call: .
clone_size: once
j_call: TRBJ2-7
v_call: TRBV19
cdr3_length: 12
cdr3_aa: CASSRPNYEQYF
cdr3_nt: TGTGCCAGTAGTAGGCCAAACTACGAGCAGTACTTC

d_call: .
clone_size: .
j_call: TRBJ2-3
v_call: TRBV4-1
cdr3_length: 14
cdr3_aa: CASSQVPLADTQYF
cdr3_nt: TGCGCCAGCAGCCAAGTCCCTTTAGCGGATACGCAGTATTTT

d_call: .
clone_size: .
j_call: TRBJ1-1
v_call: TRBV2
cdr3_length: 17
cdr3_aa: CASSEATSQGVNTEAFF
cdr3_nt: TGTGCCAGCAGTGAAGCGACCTCACAGGGAGTGAACACTGAAGCTTTCTTT

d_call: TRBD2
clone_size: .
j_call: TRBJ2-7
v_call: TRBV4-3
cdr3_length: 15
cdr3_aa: CASSQVAGGNYEQYF
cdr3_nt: TGCGCCAGCAGCCAAGTAGCGGGAGGGAACTACGAGCAGTACTTC

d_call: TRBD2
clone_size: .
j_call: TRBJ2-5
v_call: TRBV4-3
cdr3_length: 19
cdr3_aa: CASSQETGGGDFSMETQYF
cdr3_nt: TGCGCCAGCAGCCAAGAAACTGGCGGGGGGGATTTTTCTATGGAGACCCAGTACTTC

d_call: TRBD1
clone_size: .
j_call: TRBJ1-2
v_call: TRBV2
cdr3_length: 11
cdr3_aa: CASRPGGGYTF
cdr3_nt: TGTGCCAGCAGGCCAGGGGGTGGCTACACCTTC

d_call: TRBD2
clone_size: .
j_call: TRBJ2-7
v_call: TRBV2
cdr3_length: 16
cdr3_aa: CASSEPLAGYSYEQYF
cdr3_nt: TGTGCCAGCAGTGAACCACTAGCGGGTTACTCCTACGAGCAGTACTTC

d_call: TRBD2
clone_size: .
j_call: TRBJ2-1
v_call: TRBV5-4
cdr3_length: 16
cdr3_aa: CASSPGVAGGSNEQFF
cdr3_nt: TGTGCCAGCAGCCCCGGGGTAGCGGGTGGAAGCAATGAGCAGTTCTTC

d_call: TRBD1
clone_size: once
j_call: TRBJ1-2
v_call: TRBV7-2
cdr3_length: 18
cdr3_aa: CASSTRGQIYPQNYGYTF
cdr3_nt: TGTGCCAGCAGCACCCGGGGACAGATCTACCCTCAGAACTATGGCTACACCTTC

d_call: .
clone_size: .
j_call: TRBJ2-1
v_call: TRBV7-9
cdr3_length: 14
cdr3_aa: CASSLVEIYNEQFF
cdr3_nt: TGTGCCAGCAGCTTAGTGGAAATCTACAATGAGCAGTTCTTC

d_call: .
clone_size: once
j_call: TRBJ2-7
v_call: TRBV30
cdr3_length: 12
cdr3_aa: CAWSGGGVEQYF
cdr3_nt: TGTGCCTGGAGTGGAGGGGGGGTCGAGCAGTACTTC

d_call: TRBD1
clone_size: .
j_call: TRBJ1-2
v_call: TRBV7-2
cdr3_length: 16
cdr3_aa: CASSLAKDRANYGYTF
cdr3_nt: TGTGCCAGCAGCTTAGCCAAGGACAGGGCCAACTATGGCTACACCTTC

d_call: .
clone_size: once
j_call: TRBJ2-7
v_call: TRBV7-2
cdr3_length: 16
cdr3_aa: CASSSLAGPLSYEQYF
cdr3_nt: TGTGCCAGCAGCTCCTTGGCGGGACCCCTTTCCTACGAGCAGTACTTC

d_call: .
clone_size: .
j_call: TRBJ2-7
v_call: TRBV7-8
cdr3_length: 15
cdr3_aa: CASSLRVWVSTEQYF
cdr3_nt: TGTGCCAGCAGCTTAAGGGTATGGGTGTCCACCGAGCAGTACTTC

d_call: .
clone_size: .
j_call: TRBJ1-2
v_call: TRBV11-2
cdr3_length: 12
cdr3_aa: CASSLRGYGYTF
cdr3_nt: TGTGCCAGCAGCTTAAGGGGCTATGGCTACACCTTC

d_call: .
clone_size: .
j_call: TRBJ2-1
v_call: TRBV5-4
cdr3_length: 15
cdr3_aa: CASSQPGFSYNEQFF
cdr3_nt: TGTGCCAGCAGCCAACCCGGGTTTTCCTACAATGAGCAGTTCTTC

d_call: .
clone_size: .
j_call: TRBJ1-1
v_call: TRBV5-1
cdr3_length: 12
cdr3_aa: CASIGSGTEAFF
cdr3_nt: TGCGCCAGCATAGGGTCGGGTACTGAAGCTTTCTTT

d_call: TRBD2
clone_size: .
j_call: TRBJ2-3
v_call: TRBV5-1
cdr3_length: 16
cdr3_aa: CASSLEGLAGGDTQYF
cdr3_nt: TGCGCCAGCAGCCTGGAGGGACTAGCGGGAGGGGATACGCAGTATTTT

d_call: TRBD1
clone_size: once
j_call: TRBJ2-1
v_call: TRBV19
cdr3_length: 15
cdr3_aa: CASSIMDRGTNEQFF
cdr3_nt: TGTGCCAGTAGTATAATGGACAGGGGGACCAATGAGCAGTTCTTC

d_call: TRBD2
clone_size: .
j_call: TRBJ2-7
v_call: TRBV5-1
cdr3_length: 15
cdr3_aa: CASSRSREETYEQYF
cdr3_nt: TGCGCCAGCTCTCGGAGCCGGGAGGAGACCTACGAGCAGTACTTC

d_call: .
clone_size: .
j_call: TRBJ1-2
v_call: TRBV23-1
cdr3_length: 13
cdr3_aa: CASSQISRGGYTF
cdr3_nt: TGCGCCAGCAGTCAAATATCGAGGGGCGGCTACACCTTC

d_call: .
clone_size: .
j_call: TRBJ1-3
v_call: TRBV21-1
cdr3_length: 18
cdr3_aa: CASSKLARLTYSGNTIYF
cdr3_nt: TGTGCCAGCAGCAAACTGGCCAGACTTACCTACTCTGGAAACACCATATATTTT

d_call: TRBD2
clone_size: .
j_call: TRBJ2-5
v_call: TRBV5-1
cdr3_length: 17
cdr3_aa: CASSSGALAGGRETQYF
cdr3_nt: TGCGCCAGCAGCTCCGGGGCGCTAGCGGGAGGACGGGAGACCCAGTACTTC

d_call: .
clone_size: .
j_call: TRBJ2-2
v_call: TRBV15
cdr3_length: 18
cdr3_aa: CATSRDYRRLENTGELFF
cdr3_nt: TGTGCCACCAGCAGAGATTATCGAAGGCTAGAGAACACCGGGGAGCTGTTTTTT

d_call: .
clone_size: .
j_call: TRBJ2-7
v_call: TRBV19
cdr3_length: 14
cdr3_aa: CASSIKGAYYEQYF
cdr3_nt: TGTGCCAGTAGTATTAAGGGTGCCTACTACGAGCAGTACTTC

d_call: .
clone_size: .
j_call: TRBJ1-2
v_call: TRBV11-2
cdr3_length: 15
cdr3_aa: CASSLVLGGNYGYTF
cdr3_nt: TGTGCCAGCAGCTTAGTCCTAGGAGGAAACTATGGCTACACCTTC

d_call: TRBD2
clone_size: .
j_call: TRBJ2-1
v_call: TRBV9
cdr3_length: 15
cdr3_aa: CASSPTGGRADEQFF
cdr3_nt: TGTGCCAGCAGCCCTACGGGCGGGAGGGCGGATGAGCAGTTCTTC

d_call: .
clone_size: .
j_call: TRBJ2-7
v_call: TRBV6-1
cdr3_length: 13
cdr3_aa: CASSETGVYEQYF
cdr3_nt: TGTGCCAGCAGCGAGACGGGGGTCTACGAGCAGTACTTC

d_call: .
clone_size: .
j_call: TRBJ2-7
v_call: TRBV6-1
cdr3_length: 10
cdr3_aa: CASRAYEQYF
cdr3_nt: TGTGCCAGCAGAGCCTACGAGCAGTACTTC

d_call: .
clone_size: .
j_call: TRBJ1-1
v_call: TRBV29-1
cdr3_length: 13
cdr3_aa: CSVARQAVTEAFF
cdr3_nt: TGCAGCGTCGCCAGACAGGCTGTGACTGAAGCTTTCTTT

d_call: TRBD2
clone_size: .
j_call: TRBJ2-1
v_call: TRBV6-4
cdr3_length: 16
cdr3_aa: CASTGLAGKTYNEQFF
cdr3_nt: TGTGCCAGCACCGGACTAGCGGGGAAGACCTACAATGAGCAGTTCTTC

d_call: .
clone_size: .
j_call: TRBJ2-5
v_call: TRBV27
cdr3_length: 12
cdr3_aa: CASGPKEETQYF
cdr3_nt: TGTGCCAGCGGCCCAAAAGAAGAGACCCAGTACTTC

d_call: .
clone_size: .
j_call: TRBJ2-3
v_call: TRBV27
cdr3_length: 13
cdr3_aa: CASRMGVEDTQYF
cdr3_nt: TGTGCCAGCAGAATGGGAGTGGAGGATACGCAGTATTTT

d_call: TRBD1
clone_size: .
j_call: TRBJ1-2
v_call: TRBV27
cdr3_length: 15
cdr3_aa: CASSFGGTGGNGYTF
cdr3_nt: TGTGCCAGCAGTTTTGGGGGGACAGGGGGCAATGGCTACACCTTC

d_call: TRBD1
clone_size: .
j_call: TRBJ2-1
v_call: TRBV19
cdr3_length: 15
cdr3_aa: CASSISGTDYNEQFF
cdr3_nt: TGTGCCAGTAGTATTTCCGGGACAGACTACAATGAGCAGTTCTTC

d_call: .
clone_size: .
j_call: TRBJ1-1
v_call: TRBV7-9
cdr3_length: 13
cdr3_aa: CASSPERGTEAFF
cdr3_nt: TGTGCCAGCAGCCCCGAGCGGGGCACTGAAGCTTTCTTT

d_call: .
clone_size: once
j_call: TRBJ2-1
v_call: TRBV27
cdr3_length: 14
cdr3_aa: CASTPSRSGNEQFF
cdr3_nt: TGTGCCAGCACCCCGAGCCGGAGTGGAAATGAGCAGTTCTTC

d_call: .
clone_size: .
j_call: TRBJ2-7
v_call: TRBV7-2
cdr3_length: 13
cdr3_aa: CASSFANGYEQYF
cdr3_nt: TGTGCCAGCAGCTTCGCTAACGGTTACGAGCAGTACTTC

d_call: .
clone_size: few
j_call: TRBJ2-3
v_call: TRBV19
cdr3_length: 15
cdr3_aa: CASNVMGSSTDTQYF
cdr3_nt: TGTGCCAGTAACGTCATGGGGTCGAGCACAGATACGCAGTATTTT

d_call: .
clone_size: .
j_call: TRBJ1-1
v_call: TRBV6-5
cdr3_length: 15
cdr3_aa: CASSYDSTGLLEAFF
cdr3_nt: TGTGCCAGCAGTTACGATTCGACGGGGCTCCTTGAAGCTTTCTTT

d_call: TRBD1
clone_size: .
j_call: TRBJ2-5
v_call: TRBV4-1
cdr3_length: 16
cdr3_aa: CASSPRTGLFQETQYF
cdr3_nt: TGCGCCAGCAGCCCTCGGACAGGTCTTTTCCAAGAGACCCAGTACTTC